The 24 T cell receptor beta chains below were found in one sample sequenced in a study of graft-versus-host responses after intestinal transplantation. Antigen specificity for these receptors is unknown. Here immunoSEQ multiplex PCR was the method, and the copy in TCRdb shows in-frame clones only, minus some. The table has about 130,000 clones, roughly nine tenths seen once. This specimen was unstimulated CD4+ T cells sorted from spleen or lymph node cells, taken before intestinal transplant. The receptors derive from a human donor who received an intestinal transplant.

The chain carries TRBV10-3 and TRBJ2-1, with 11 positions matching TRBD2. V was clipped by 10 bases and J by 10 bases; unmatched bases: 15. This CDR3 has 15 residues. Germline loops: CDR1 ENHRY, CDR2 SYGVKD. The DNA of the CDR3 is TGTGCCACTTCAAGGTCACTAGCGGGGGTCAAAGAGCAGTTCTTC. This sequence encodes CATSRSLAGVKEQFF.

The rearrangement links TRBV23-1 to TRBJ2-2, with 10 bases matching TRBD1. Being an ORF, TRBV23-1 has a function that is uncertain. This CDR3 is 18 amino acids long. Trimming removed 2 bases from V and 1 base from J; junction bases left unmatched: 7. The CDR3 nucleotides are TGCGCCAGCAGTCAAGCTCTGGACAGGGGGTTGAACACCGGGGAGCTGTTTTTT. This encodes CASSQALDRGLNTGELFF.

The chain recombines TRBV7-6 with TRBJ2-7; TRBD2 matches 7 bases. This CDR3 contains 16 residues. With 1 base clipped from V and 2 bases from J, the junction kept 8 bases outside the gene matches. Germline V gene lookup returns CDR1 SGHVS and CDR2 FNYEAQ. CDR3 protein: CASSLVGGGGTYEQYF. The CDR3, as DNA: TGTGCCAGCAGCTTAGTGGGCGGGGGAGGGACCTACGAGCAGTACTTC.

The chain has TRBV7-6 and TRBJ2-6; D is uncertain. V was trimmed by 0 bases and J by 2 bases, leaving 14 bases between them. The V gene's germline CDR1 is SGHVS and CDR2 FNYEAQ. The CDR3 covers 18 residues. CDR3 coding DNA: TGTGCCAGCAGCTTAGCCCCGGCTGAGGTAGCTGGGGCCAACGTCCTGACTTTC. Its protein is CASSLAPAEVAGANVLTF.

This chain links TRBV6-6 with TRBJ1-2, with a tentative D call TRBD1 (6 bases). V shed 6 bases and J shed 4 bases, with 12 bases lying between them. CDR3 length: 13 amino acids. The V gene's germline CDR1 is MNHNY and CDR2 SVGAGI (reference sequence). The chain's CDR3 is CASRLGQFYGYTF. For the CDR3, the DNA is TGTGCCAGCAGACTAGGACAGTTCTATGGCTACACCTTC.

V usage is TRBV30 and J usage is TRBJ1-5; D is possibly TRBD1 (5 bases). This CDR3 is 14 amino acids long. Germline CDR1 reads GTSNPN; CDR2 reads SVGIG (reference sequence). Trimming removed 3 bases from V and 1 base from J, with 10 bases in between. The CDR3 is CAWSWGTSNQPQHF. CDR3 in DNA: TGTGCCTGGAGCTGGGGGACCAGCAATCAGCCCCAGCATTTT.

CDR3 sequence: CASSPWGGGSYNEQFF. The CDR3 coding sequence is TGTGCCAGCAGCCCCTGGGGCGGGGGCTCCTACAATGAGCAGTTCTTC. The rearrangement links TRBV5-6 to TRBJ2-1; 7 bases align to TRBD2. The CDR3 spans 16 residues. Germline-derived CDR1 and CDR2 are SGHDT and YYEEEE. Trimming took 4 bases from V and 0 from J; bases not matched to a gene: 7.

The CDR3 region has the DNA TGTGCCAGCAGCCCAGGAGGGGACCCCACGGAGCAGTTCTTC. This encodes CASSPGGDPTEQFF. The chain joins TRBV5-4 to TRBJ2-1, with D possibly matching TRBD2 (6 bases). This CDR3 spans 14 amino acids. Per germline, CDR1 SGHNT and CDR2 YYREEE (reference sequence). V was pared by 4 bases and J by 10 bases, with 18 bases between.

The J gene is TRBJ2-3, the V gene TRBV6-5; D remains unclear. The CDR3 loop spans 13 amino acids. Germline V lookup: CDR1 MNHEY, CDR2 SVGAGI. The ends were cut back, 5 bases at V and 3 bases at J, with 9 bases in the middle. The CDR3 nucleotides are TGTGCCAGCAGTCCTTCGGGTACAGATACGCAGTATTTT. As protein: CASSPSGTDTQYF.

The J gene is TRBJ1-2, the V gene TRBV6-6; D gene uncertain. There are 14 residues in the CDR3. Trimming took off 7 bases at V and 4 bases at J, with 16 bases between the two ends. The germline gives CDR1 MNHNY, CDR2 SVGAGI (reference sequence). Written as DNA, the CDR3 is TGTGCCAGCACCTCCGTGGCCGTTAGCTATGGCTACACCTTC. It codes for CASTSVAVSYGYTF.

The V gene is TRBV7-3, the J gene TRBJ2-3; TRBD2 matches 9 bases. J was trimmed by 1 base and V by 3 bases; bases with no gene match: 8. Per germline, CDR1 SGHTA and CDR2 FQGTGA. CDR3 length: 17 amino acids. In DNA form, the CDR3 reads TGTGCCAGCAGCTTCTATATAGCGGGGGAGGGCACAGATACGCAGTATTTT. Its protein product is CASSFYIAGEGTDTQYF.

In regard to this clone: Compared with germline, one end of the junction differs, possibly owing to a read error. The chain recombines TRBV5-1 with TRBJ2-7; perhaps TRBD2 as D (6 bases). The CDR3 is 15 amino acids. Germline CDR1 is SGHRS and CDR2 is YFSETQ. CDR3 sequence (DNA): TGTGCCAGCAGCCCCGGGACTTTCAGCTCCTACGAGCAGTACTTC. Its protein is CASSPGTFSSYEQYF.

V and J are TRBV6-5 and TRBJ2-5; a weak D match, TRBD1 (6 bases). Germline CDR1 and CDR2: MNHEY and SVGAGI. CDR3 size: 13 residues. V lost 2 bases and J lost 4, with 8 bases in between. Written as DNA, the CDR3 is TGTGCCAGCAGTTACGGGGGCAGAGAGACCCAGTACTTC. Its protein product is CASSYGGRETQYF.

The chain couples TRBV11-3 to TRBJ2-7; the D call may be TRBD1 or TRBD2 (5 bases each). CDR1 and CDR2 (germline): SGHNT, YENEEA. V was shortened by 0 bases and J by 8 bases, with 11 bases between the two germline ends. The CDR3 contains 13 residues. CDR3: CASSLDWGIKQYF. CDR3 nucleotides: TGTGCCAGCAGCTTAGATTGGGGGATCAAGCAGTACTTC.

The rearrangement uses TRBV2 and TRBJ2-1, with TRBD1 identical over 7 bases. CDR3 size: 14 residues. Per the germline V gene, CDR1 is SNHLY and CDR2 is FYNNEI. V lost 7 bases, J lost 4 bases, and 7 bases stayed unmatched. This chain's CDR3 is CASTGPGGYNEQFF. CDR3 nucleotide sequence: TGTGCCAGCACCGGGCCAGGGGGTTACAATGAGCAGTTCTTC.

The chain combines TRBV5-5 with TRBJ2-1, with unresolved D. Trimming stripped 4 bases from V and 9 bases from J, with 14 bases between. Germline V lookup: CDR1 SGHKS, CDR2 YYEKEE (reference sequence). The CDR3 totals 13 residues. As DNA, the CDR3 is TGTGCCAGCAGCGTAGTATTCGACGGTGAGCAGTTCTTC. The encoded protein is CASSVVFDGEQFF.

The chain is built from TRBV2 and TRBJ1-5, with D hard to call. Trimming left V 5 bases short and J 6 bases short, with 14 bases between. The CDR3 is 14 residues long. CDR1 is SNHLY, CDR2 FYNNEI, per germline. CDR3 in amino acids: CASSQAYSSQPQHF. CDR3 DNA: TGTGCCAGCAGTCAGGCCTACTCTAGTCAGCCCCAGCATTTT.

This chain links TRBV27 with TRBJ1-5; maybe TRBD1 (5 bases). V was trimmed by 3 bases and J by 10 bases, leaving 13 bases between them. The CDR3 has 13 amino acids. CDR1 and CDR2 (germline): MNHEY, SMNVEV (reference sequence). The CDR3 DNA follows: TGTGCCAGCAGTTTGGGGCGAGGGACTCCCCAGCATTTT. Translating gives CASSLGRGTPQHF.

This clone came up once. V usage is TRBV18 and J usage is TRBJ2-5; D perhaps matches TRBD1 (5 bases). The CDR3 is made up of 13 amino acids. With 3 bases removed from V and 1 base from J, the gap between germline ends came to 6 bases. Germline V CDR1 and CDR2: KGHSH, LQKENI. CDR3 residues: CASSPQGQETQYF. CDR3 bases: TGTGCCAGCTCACCTCAGGGCCAAGAGACCCAGTACTTC.

In its sample, this clone was seen once. Written as DNA, the CDR3 is TGTGCCAGCAGCTTGGTAGGGACTAGCGGCTACAATGAGCAGTTCTTC. Its translation: CASSLVGTSGYNEQFF. This chain connects TRBV5-4 to TRBJ2-1; 11 bases fit TRBD2. The junction had 2 bases not matched to a gene; V was cut back by 0 bases and J by 3 bases. The germline V gene has CDR1 SGHNT and CDR2 YYREEE (reference sequence). The CDR3 sequence is 16 residues long.

The chain recombines TRBV12-5 with TRBJ1-1; no definite D call. CDR3 length equals 12 residues. CDR1 is LGHNT and CDR2 is FRNRAP in the germline V gene. V lost 3 bases and J lost 4, with 6 bases in between. The DNA for the CDR3 is TGTGCTAGTGGTTTCGAGCGCACTGAAGCTTTCTTT. Its protein is CASGFERTEAFF.

J is TRBJ1-6 and V is TRBV7-3; D call uncertain. V dropped 3 bases and J dropped 7 bases, with 7 bases sitting between them. Looked up from germline, CDR1 is SGHTA and CDR2 is FQGTGA. The length of the CDR3 is 13 residues. The CDR3 reads CASSLASNSPLHF. Here the CDR3 DNA reads TGTGCCAGCAGCTTGGCCAGCAATTCACCCCTCCACTTT. The variable domain in full, completed from reference TRBV7-3 and TRBJ1-6, reads GAGVSQTPSNKVTEKGKYVELRCDPISGHTALYWYRQSLGQGPEFLIYFQGTGAADDSGLPNDRFFAVRPEGSVSTLKIQRTERGDSAVYLCASSLASNSPLHFGNGTRLTVT.

The chain recombines TRBV5-4 with TRBJ1-3; perhaps TRBD1 as D (5 bases). The germline V and J ends were trimmed by 4 bases and 0 bases, with 14 bases remaining between them. Germline-derived CDR1 and CDR2 are SGHNT and YYREEE (reference sequence). The CDR3 spans 16 residues. In nucleotides, the CDR3 is TGTGCCAGCAGCGCCTCACAGGTCCCCTCTGGAAACACCATATATTTT. It translates to CASSASQVPSGNTIYF.

The chain is built from TRBV7-3 and TRBJ2-1; D perhaps matches TRBD1 (5 bases). The CDR3 covers 13 residues. Trimming cost V 1 base and J 13 bases, with 14 bases left between them. Germline V gene lookup returns CDR1 SGHTA and CDR2 FQGTGA. Here the CDR3 DNA reads TGTGCCAGCAGCTTAAGTAGGCAGGGTGAACAGTTCTTC. Protein product: CASSLSRQGEQFF.